One and the same sample provided the 6 T cell receptor beta chains below, sequenced in a study of blood T cell repertoires in COVID-19. The method was immunoSEQ multiplex PCR; TCRdb's version includes in-frame clones alone and lacks a portion of them. The sample has over 150,000 clones, around 80% seen once. Sequenced material: PBMCs or T cells enriched from blood (not recorded which). These receptors all stem from a woman between 65 and 79 years old in a cohort exposed to, infected with or recovered from COVID-19 (not recorded which).

The chain recombines TRBV18 with TRBJ2-1; 7 positions agree with TRBD2. From germline, CDR1 is KGHSH and CDR2 LQKENI. Trimming took 3 bases from V and 5 from J; bases not matched to a gene: 19. There are 19 residues in the CDR3. CDR3: CASSPTTSAGVLRNNEQFF. The CDR3 DNA follows: TGTGCCAGCTCACCCACGACGTCCGCGGGAGTACTGCGGAACAATGAGCAGTTCTTC.

This chain links TRBV7-9 with TRBJ2-3, with 7 bases matching TRBD2. CDR3 length: 16 amino acids. Germline values: CDR1 SEHNR, CDR2 FQNEAQ (reference sequence). V trimming: 5 bases; J trimming: 3 bases; junction bases outside the gene matches: 11. The CDR3 nucleotides are TGTGCCAGCAGCCCCTGGGCGGGAGTAGGGACAGATACGCAGTATTTT. Residues: CASSPWAGVGTDTQYF.

The rearrangement joins TRBV2 to TRBJ2-1; D not certain. The CDR3 loop spans 12 amino acids. CDR1 and CDR2 (germline): SNHLY, FYNNEI. Trimming left V 5 bases short and J 11 bases short, with 13 bases between. In DNA, the CDR3 is TGTGCCAGCAGTACTACCACAATGAAGCAGTTCTTC. Amino acid sequence: CASSTTTMKQFF.

The rearrangement links TRBV11-3 to TRBJ2-3; D possibly corresponds to TRBD1 (7 bases). The ends were cut back, 2 bases at V and 3 bases at J, with 12 bases in the middle. CDR1 is SGHNT, CDR2 YENEEA, per germline. The CDR3 is 15 amino acids. The DNA of the CDR3 is TGTGCCAGCAGCTTAATAGCAGGGGGGACAGATACGCAGTATTTT. Its translation: CASSLIAGGTDTQYF.

The chain couples TRBV1 to TRBJ2-3; TRBD1 was called by the table and not checked on the DNA. TRBV1 is a recognized pseudogene. The CDR3 is made up of 16 amino acids. Here the CDR3 DNA reads TGCACCAGCAGCCAAATGGGCAGACGTCGCACAGATACGCAGTATTTT. Amino acid sequence: CTSSQMGRRRTDTQYF.

This clone was observed a handful of times. The gene calls are TRBV24-1 and TRBJ2-5, with a possible D match to TRBD2 (5 bases). CDR1 KGHDR and CDR2 SFDVKD come from the germline V gene. This CDR3 comprises 15 residues. Trimming stripped 4 bases from V and 4 bases from J, with 15 bases between. The CDR3: CATSDPVPGGETQYF. CDR3 DNA sequence: TGTGCCACCAGTGACCCAGTCCCCGGAGGAGAGACCCAGTACTTC.